The 6 T cell receptor beta chains below all came from one sample that was sequenced in a study of cytomegalovirus exposure and HLA in healthy donors. The PCR employed 60 Vbeta primers together with 13 Jbeta primers. The method was immunoSEQ multiplex PCR; TCRdb's version includes in-frame clones alone and lacks a portion of them. The repertoire includes approximately 150,000 clones, roughly 73% of them detected once, and less than 5.5% sits in the top ten. Material for sequencing was PBMCs. The receptors shown here come from a male donor in good health and CMV-seronegative.

V usage is TRBV14 and J usage is TRBJ2-7; TRBD2 agrees at 9 bases. In germline, CDR1 is SGHDN, CDR2 FVKESK. Trimming at V came to 0 bases and at J to 2 bases, leaving 5 bases not matched to a gene. This CDR3 is 16 amino acids long. The CDR3 loop reads CASSQDGLAGTYEQYF. In DNA, the CDR3 is TGTGCCAGCAGCCAAGATGGCCTAGCGGGGACCTACGAGCAGTACTTC.

This clone appeared once. V and J are TRBV27 and TRBJ2-3; D is possibly TRBD2 (5 bases). Germline V gene lookup returns CDR1 MNHEY and CDR2 SMNVEV (reference sequence). The CDR3 is 15 residues long. V was cut by 3 bases and J by 1 base, with 11 bases left in between. CDR3 residues: CASSFRRLGTDTQYF. The CDR3 nucleotides read TGTGCCAGCAGTTTTAGGAGGTTGGGCACAGATACGCAGTATTTT.

The chain has TRBV11-2 and TRBJ2-7, with a tentative D call TRBD2 (6 bases). Deletions cut 0 bases from V and 1 base from J, with 10 bases between. Germline-derived CDR1 and CDR2 are SGHAT and FQNNGV. This CDR3 has 15 residues. In DNA form, the CDR3 reads TGTGCCAGCAGCTTAGACGGAGGGAGTTCCTACGAGCAGTACTTC. As protein: CASSLDGGSSYEQYF.

V and J are TRBV7-6 and TRBJ1-1; D not certain. The ends were cut back, 2 bases at V and 0 bases at J, with 13 bases in the middle. CDR1 is SGHVS, CDR2 FNYEAQ, per germline. The CDR3 is 16 amino acids. CDR3 residues: CASSLWPLRVNTEAFF. The CDR3 DNA sequence: TGTGCCAGCAGCTTATGGCCTTTGAGGGTGAACACTGAAGCTTTCTTT.

This chain links TRBV5-1 with TRBJ1-2; 9 positions match TRBD1. The trim removed 4 bases at V and 8 bases at J, leaving 9 bases unmatched. CDR3 length: 14 residues. Germline loops: CDR1 SGHRS, CDR2 YFSETQ. The DNA for the CDR3 is TGCGCCAGCAGCGAGGGGACAGGGCTGGGCGGCTACACCTTC. Translation: CASSEGTGLGGYTF.

This clone was recorded only once. The chain recombines TRBV28 with TRBJ2-5, with a weak D call TRBD1 (7 bases). The last part of the DNA fits TRBJ2-7 better; the J call may be wrong. CDR1 is MDHEN, CDR2 SYDVKM, per germline. The length of the CDR3 is 13 residues. The CDR3 coding sequence is TGTGCCAGCGGAGGGACAGCTGGCTACGAGCAGTACTTC. Its translation is CASGGTAGYEQYF.